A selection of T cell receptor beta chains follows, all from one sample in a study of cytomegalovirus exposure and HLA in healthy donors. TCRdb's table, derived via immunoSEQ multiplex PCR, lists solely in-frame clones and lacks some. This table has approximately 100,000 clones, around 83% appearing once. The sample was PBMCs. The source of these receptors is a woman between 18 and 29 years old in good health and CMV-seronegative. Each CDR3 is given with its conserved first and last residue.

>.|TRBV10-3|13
CAISGKRSYEQYF
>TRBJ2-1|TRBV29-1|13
CSVAPQGDNEQFF
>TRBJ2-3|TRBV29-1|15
CSVEGGTGSTDTQYF
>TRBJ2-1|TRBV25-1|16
CASRRETSGPYNEQFF
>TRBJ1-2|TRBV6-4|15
CASSPMAGQPYGYTF
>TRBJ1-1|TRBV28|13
CASRPPGDTEAFF
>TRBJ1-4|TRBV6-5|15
CASRREVTPYEKLFF
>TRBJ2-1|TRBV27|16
CASSSGGGWGYNEQFF
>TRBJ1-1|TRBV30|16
CAWSLSRRTANTEAFF
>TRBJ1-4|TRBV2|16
CASSPTYVRGNEKLFF
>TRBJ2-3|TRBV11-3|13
CASSLGPRDTQYF
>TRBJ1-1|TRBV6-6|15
CASSSQGQGKPEAFF
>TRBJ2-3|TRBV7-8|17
CASSPAPLRDYTDTQYF
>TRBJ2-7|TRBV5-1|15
CASSYPSGGADEQYF
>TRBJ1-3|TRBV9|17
CASSVGSRWSSGNTIYF
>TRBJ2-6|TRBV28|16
CASRVGAFSGANVLTF
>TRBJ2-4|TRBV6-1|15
CASNPLAGGKNIQYF
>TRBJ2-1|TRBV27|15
CASSERGGLGNEQFF
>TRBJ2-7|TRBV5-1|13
CASSPGKSHEQYF
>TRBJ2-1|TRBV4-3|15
CASSHRTGRFGEQFF
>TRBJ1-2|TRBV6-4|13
CASSDGTADGYTF
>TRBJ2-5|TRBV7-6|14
CASSGETGEETQYF
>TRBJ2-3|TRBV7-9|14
CASSFGLGTDTQYF
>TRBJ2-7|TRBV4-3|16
CASSQDPPTGTYEQYF
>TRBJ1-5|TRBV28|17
CASSSPGTGHSNQPQHF
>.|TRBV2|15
CASSATSGVSYEQYF
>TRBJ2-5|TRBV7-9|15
CASSQTSVLQETQYF
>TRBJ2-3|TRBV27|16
CASSFGVAGLRDTQYF
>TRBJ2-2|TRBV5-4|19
CASSLTWRPSGENTGELFF
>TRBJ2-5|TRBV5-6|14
CASSPRRRLETQYF
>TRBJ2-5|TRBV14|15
CASSPTAGGGETQYF
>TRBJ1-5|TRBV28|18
CATSPLERRDRGNQPQHF
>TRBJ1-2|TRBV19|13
CASTSPPRGGYTF
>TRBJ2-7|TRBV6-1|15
CASSARDGSSYEQYF
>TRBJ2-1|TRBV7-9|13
CASSQGGANEQFF
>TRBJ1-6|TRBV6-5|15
CASSYEAGSNSPLHF
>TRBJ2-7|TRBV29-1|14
CSVNLAGSWGEQYF
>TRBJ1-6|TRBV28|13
CASSPDRNSPLHF
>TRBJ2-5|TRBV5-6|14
CASSFAIKQETQYF
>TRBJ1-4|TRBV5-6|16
CASSRDRGRSNEKLFF
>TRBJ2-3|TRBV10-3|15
CAISDPGTPTDTQYF
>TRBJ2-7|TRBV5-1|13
CASSLLLTGEQYF
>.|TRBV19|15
CASSRQAGGRHEQYF
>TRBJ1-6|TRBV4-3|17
CASSQDYGRELNSPLHF
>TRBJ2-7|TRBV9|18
CASRLEGRGPDKCYEQYF
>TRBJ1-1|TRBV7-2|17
CASSLGPREGRNTEAFF
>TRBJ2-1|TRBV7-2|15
CASSLVDGLHNEQFF
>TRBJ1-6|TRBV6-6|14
CASSYSAVNSPLHF
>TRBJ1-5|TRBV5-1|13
CASSAGVDQPQHF
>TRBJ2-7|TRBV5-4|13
CASSQKGQGQEYF
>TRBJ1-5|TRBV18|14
CASSQGEDNQPQHF
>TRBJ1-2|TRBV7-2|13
CASSPWTGEGYTF
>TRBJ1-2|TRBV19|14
CASSARQDNYGYTF
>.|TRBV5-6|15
CASSLAGTEVYEQYF
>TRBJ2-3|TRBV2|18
CASSYVLVASDRTDTQYF
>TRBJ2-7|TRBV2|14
CASSEGGTGYEQYF
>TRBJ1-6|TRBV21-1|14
CASTQDRDNSPLHF
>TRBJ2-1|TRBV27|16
CASSLSGDRGRNEQFF
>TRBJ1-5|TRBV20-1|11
CTHGSNQPQHF